Each of the 18 T cell receptor beta chains below was sequenced from the same sample in a study of yellow fever vaccine responses in identical twins (dated by TCRdb to the late 2010s). The receptor library was made with RT-PCR. The listed sequencing device is Illumina HiSeq 2500. TCRdb reanalyzed the raw reads on its own, using fastp at Q25 for trimming and MiXCR for clone calling, and kept in-frame beta chains. Each entry is one CDR3 protein sequence, shown with its most common DNA and genes. The sample data list over 2,000 distinct CDR3 sequences, and 8.7% of these were observed just once. 5% to 6.5% of the sample lies in the top ten. The starting material was T cells from blood (PBMCs), unsorted or a sorted subset (not recorded which), obtained approximately 25 months after vaccination. All receptors come from a woman between 18 and 30 years old who received the yellow fever vaccine. Donor details come from another sample of the same person, matched by shared clones.

This clonotype has only a few counts. This chain joins TRBV5-4 and TRBJ2-7; D may be TRBD2 (6 bases). Trimming stripped 4 bases from V and 0 bases from J, with 11 bases between. CDR1 and CDR2 (germline): SGHNT, YYREEE (reference sequence). The CDR3 length is 14 residues. CDR3 region: CASSTGLSSYEQYF. The CDR3 DNA is TGTGCCAGCAGCACGGGACTTAGCTCCTACGAGCAGTACTTC.

This clonotype was seen a few times. J is TRBJ2-3 and V is TRBV4-2; 11 nucleotides match TRBD2. This CDR3 is built from 17 residues. Trimming took 4 bases from V and 2 from J; bases not matched to a gene: 8. Germline V gene data show CDR1 as LGHNA and CDR2 as YNFKEQ. The CDR3, as DNA: TGTGCCAGCAGCCCTCGTACTAGCGGGAGATCCACAGATACGCAGTATTTT. Residues: CASSPRTSGRSTDTQYF.

This clonotype was detected only a few times. The chain uses TRBV6-1 and TRBJ2-7; 9 bases are shared with TRBD1. This CDR3 has 15 amino acids. The V and J ends lost 6 bases and 4 bases, in that order; junction bases with no gene match: 10. Germline V gene data show CDR1 as MNHNS and CDR2 as SASEGT. The CDR3 sequence: CASSPFPGQGYEQYF. The CDR3 region has the DNA TGTGCCAGCAGCCCGTTTCCGGGACAGGGATACGAGCAGTACTTC.

This clonotype turned up a few times. V is TRBV18 and J is TRBJ2-1; no clear D. V gave up 0 bases and J gave up 3 bases, with 6 bases separating them. Germline CDR1 is KGHSH and CDR2 is LQKENI. This CDR3 comprises 14 residues. CDR3 sequence (DNA): TGTGCCAGCTCACCACCCCGGATCTACAATGAGCAGTTCTTC. Its protein is CASSPPRIYNEQFF.

The genes are TRBV7-6 and TRBJ2-2; a weak D match, TRBD1 (6 bases). V lost 5 bases, J lost 4 bases, and 11 bases lay in between. The CDR3 is 14 amino acids. Looked up from germline, CDR1 is SGHVS and CDR2 is FNYEAQ. The CDR3 protein is CASSIRQVTGELFF. The CDR3 DNA reads TGTGCCAGCAGCATTCGACAGGTCACCGGGGAGCTGTTTTTT.

The V and J genes are TRBV10-3 and TRBJ1-1; D may be TRBD1 (5 bases). Trimming took off 6 bases at V and 1 base at J, with 9 bases between the two ends. Germline-derived CDR1 and CDR2 are ENHRY and SYGVKD. The CDR3 has 13 residues. The DNA of the CDR3 is TGTGCCATCAGGTTGACAGAGAACACTGAAGCTTTCTTT. Translation gives CAIRLTENTEAFF.

The chain uses TRBV15 and TRBJ1-3; possible D gene TRBD1, 5 bases. The ends were cut back, 5 bases at V and 0 bases at J, with 14 bases in the middle. The CDR3 is made up of 16 amino acids. CDR1 is LNHNV, CDR2 YYDKDF, per germline (reference sequence). This chain's CDR3 is CATSARQSYSGNTIYF. The CDR3 DNA follows: TGTGCCACCAGCGCCCGACAGAGCTACTCTGGAAACACCATATATTTT.

The rearrangement links TRBV24-1 to TRBJ2-2; D is perhaps TRBD1 or TRBD2 (5 bases each). Germline V gives CDR1 KGHDR, CDR2 SFDVKD. CDR3 length equals 15 residues. V lost 1 base and J lost 7, with 12 bases in between. CDR3 region: CATSDFSTRGGELFF. CDR3 DNA sequence: TGTGCCACCAGTGATTTTTCGACGAGGGGCGGGGAGCTGTTTTTT.

This clonotype is medium-sized by share. J is TRBJ2-1 and V is TRBV10-1; D unresolved. Germline CDR1 reads WNHNN; CDR2 reads SYGVQD (reference sequence). V dropped 8 bases and J dropped 5 bases, with 13 bases sitting between them. CDR3 length equals 13 residues. CDR3 DNA sequence: TGCGCCAGCTCTAGGACGGCCAACAATGAGCAGTTCTTC. Its protein product is CASSRTANNEQFF.

This clonotype was counted between two and nine times. The chain carries TRBV11-3 and TRBJ2-1; 12 nucleotides line up with TRBD2. The CDR3 is 16 residues long. CDR1 and CDR2 (germline): SGHNT, YENEEA. Losses at the gene ends were 1 base for V and 7 bases for J; bases not matched to a gene: 5. CDR3 region: CASSLGLAGDVNEQFF. The DNA of the CDR3 is TGTGCCAGCAGCTTAGGACTAGCGGGAGACGTTAATGAGCAGTTCTTC.

This clonotype was detected only a few times. The chain joins TRBV28 to TRBJ2-2; D gene unclear. The germline gives CDR1 MDHEN, CDR2 SYDVKM. CDR3 length: 12 amino acids. Deletions cut 6 bases from V and 6 bases from J, with 8 bases between. In DNA, the CDR3 is TGTGCCAGCAGCCGTGGATCCGGGGAGCTGTTTTTT. Its translation: CASSRGSGELFF.

The chain uses TRBV4-1 and TRBJ1-5; D is unresolved. Trimming stripped 0 bases from V and 3 bases from J, with 12 bases between. The CDR3 is 16 residues long. In germline, CDR1 is MGHRA, CDR2 YSYEKL. Here the CDR3 DNA reads TGCGCCAGCAGCCAAGAAGGAGGGCAGACCAATCAGCCCCAGCATTTT. It is translated as CASSQEGGQTNQPQHF.

This clonotype has just a few counts. The rearrangement joins TRBV4-3 to TRBJ2-3; 7 bases align to TRBD1. Losses at the gene ends were 5 bases for V and 1 base for J; bases not matched to a gene: 9. CDR3 length equals 16 residues. CDR1 LGHNA and CDR2 YSLEER come from the germline V gene. The CDR3 spells CASSFLTTGGTDTQYF. DNA of the CDR3: TGCGCCAGCAGCTTCCTAACTACAGGGGGCACAGATACGCAGTATTTT.

In this sample, this clonotype turned up a few times. The chain links TRBV12-3 or TRBV12-4 to TRBJ2-7; 10 bases fit TRBD2. There are 15 residues in the CDR3. V trimming: 5 bases; J trimming: 1 base; junction bases outside the gene matches: 5. CDR3 nucleotides: TGTGCCAGCAGTCTCGGACTAGCGGTGTCCTACGAGCAGTACTTC. As protein: CASSLGLAVSYEQYF.

This clonotype was recorded a few times. DNA of the CDR3: TGTGCCATCAGTGAGTCGAGTGGCCCCTACGAGCAGTACTTC. It is translated as CAISESSGPYEQYF. The chain carries TRBV10-3 and TRBJ2-7; no firm D call. Germline V CDR1 and CDR2: ENHRY, SYGVKD. CDR3 size: 14 residues. Between the trimmed V and J ends, which lost 0 bases and 2 bases, there was a span of 8 bases.

In this sample, this clonotype is medium-sized. J is TRBJ1-1 and V is TRBV29-1; D gene unclear. The CDR3 has 13 residues. V lost 1 base and J 6 bases, leaving 12 bases between the germline ends. In germline, CDR1 is SQVTM, CDR2 ANQGSEA. The CDR3 sequence: CSVEVRRAAEAFF. For the CDR3, the DNA is TGCAGCGTTGAAGTCAGGAGGGCGGCTGAAGCTTTCTTT.

This rearrangement joins TRBV10-3 to TRBJ2-7; TRBD2 matches 7 bases. This CDR3 has 15 residues. V lost 2 bases and J lost 3; bases outside the gene matches: 7. Germline CDR1 ENHRY, CDR2 SYGVKD. CDR3 nucleotide sequence: TGTGCCATCAGTGAGCCGACTAGCCCATACTACGAGCAGTACTTC. As protein: CAISEPTSPYYEQYF.

This clonotype appeared a few times. The J gene is TRBJ1-2, the V gene TRBV10-1; D remains unclear. V shed 3 bases and J shed 4 bases, with 9 bases lying between them. The germline V gene has CDR1 WNHNN and CDR2 SYGVQD (reference sequence). The CDR3 sequence is 13 residues long. CDR3 in DNA: TGCGCCAGCAGTGACGGAGGGTCCTATGGCTACACCTTC. As protein: CASSDGGSYGYTF.